This TCR beta chain was recorded in a study of T cells in Graves' hyperthyroidism and ophthalmopathy. The study, taken as a whole, reports: Expanded thyroid clonotypes (above 0.001) were mostly also found in blood.

Germline CDR1 reads MDHEN; CDR2 reads SYDVKM. The CDR3 is 23 residues long. The source of the PBMCs was 10 ml of fresh peripheral blood. TCR beta CDR3 sequences were amplified from RNA transcripts. An initial round of RT-PCR targeting the TCR CDR3 relied on the HTBI primer set. Via MiXCR, TCRdb re-called the multiplex PCR reads, giving one row per CDR3 protein. The sample lists more than 300,000 distinct CDR3 sequences; approximately 13% were seen once. In regard to this clonotype: Its antigen is undetermined. Relative to the germline gene, one junction end is altered; a read error may explain this.

The genes are TRBV28 and TRBJ2-6; TRBD1 matches 8 bases. This receptor was obtained from a woman aged 18-29 years with Graves' hyperthyroidism. Material: blood. As DNA, the CDR3 is TGTGCCAGCAGCCCCCTCGGACAGGGAGAGCCTACTACCGTTAGCTCTGGGGCCAACGTCTTGACTTTC. It specifies CASSPLGQGEPTTVSSGANVLTF.